This T cell receptor (beta chain) was identified during a study of siplizumab effects on memory and regulatory T cells. The CDR3 has 14 amino acids. Germline V gene lookup returns CDR1 MNHEY and CDR2 SMNVEV (reference sequence). V was trimmed by 6 bases and J by 2 bases, leaving 14 bases between them. Here immunoSEQ multiplex PCR was the method, and the copy in TCRdb shows in-frame clones only, minus some. This sample has under 110,000 clones, with approximately 91% found just once. The chain joins TRBV27 to TRBJ2-7; possibly TRBD2 for D (5 bases). The sequencing sample was made of non-Treg CD4+ T cells sorted from blood. This TCR derives from a human donor in good health. The CDR3 loop is CASREVGGPYEQYF. CDR3 DNA sequence: TGTGCCAGCAGGGAGGTGGGCGGACCCTACGAGCAGTACTTC.